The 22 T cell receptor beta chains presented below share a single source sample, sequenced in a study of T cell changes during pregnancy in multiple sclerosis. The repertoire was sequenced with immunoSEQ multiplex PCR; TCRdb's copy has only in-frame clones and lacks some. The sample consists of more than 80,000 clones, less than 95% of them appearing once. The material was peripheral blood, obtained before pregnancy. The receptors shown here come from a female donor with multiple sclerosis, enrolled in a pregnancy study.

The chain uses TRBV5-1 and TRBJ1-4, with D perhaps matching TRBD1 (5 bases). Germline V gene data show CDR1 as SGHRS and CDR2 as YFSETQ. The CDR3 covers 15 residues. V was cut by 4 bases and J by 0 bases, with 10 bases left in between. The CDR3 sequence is CASSLRQPTNEKLFF. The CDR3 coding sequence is TGCGCCAGCAGCCTCCGACAGCCAACTAATGAAAAACTGTTTTTT.

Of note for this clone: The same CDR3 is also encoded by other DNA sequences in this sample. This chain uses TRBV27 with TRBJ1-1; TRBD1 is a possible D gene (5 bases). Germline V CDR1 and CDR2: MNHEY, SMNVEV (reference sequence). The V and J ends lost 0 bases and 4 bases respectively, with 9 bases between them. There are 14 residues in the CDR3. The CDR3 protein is CASSLSRGGTEAFF. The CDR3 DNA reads TGTGCCAGCAGTTTATCTAGGGGAGGCACTGAAGCTTTCTTT.

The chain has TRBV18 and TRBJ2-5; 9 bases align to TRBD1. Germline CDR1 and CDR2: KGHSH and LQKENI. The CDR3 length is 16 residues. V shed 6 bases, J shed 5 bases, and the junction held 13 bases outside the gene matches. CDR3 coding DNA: TGTGCCAGCTCGCCCCAAACAGGGGGCTTCGGGGAGACCCAGTACTTC. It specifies CASSPQTGGFGETQYF.

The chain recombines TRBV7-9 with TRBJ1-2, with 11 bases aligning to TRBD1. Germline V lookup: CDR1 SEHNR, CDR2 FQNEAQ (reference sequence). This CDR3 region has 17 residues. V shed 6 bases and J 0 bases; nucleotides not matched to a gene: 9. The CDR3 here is CASRAAGTGGSNYGYTF. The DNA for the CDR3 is TGTGCCAGCAGAGCAGCCGGGACAGGGGGTTCTAACTATGGCTACACCTTC.

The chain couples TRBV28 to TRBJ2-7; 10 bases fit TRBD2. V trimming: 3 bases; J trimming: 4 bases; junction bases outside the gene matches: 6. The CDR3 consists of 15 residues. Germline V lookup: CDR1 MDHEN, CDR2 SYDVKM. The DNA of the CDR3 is TGTGCCAGCAGTTTTCCCCTAGCGGGAGTGTACGAGCAGTACTTC. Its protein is CASSFPLAGVYEQYF.

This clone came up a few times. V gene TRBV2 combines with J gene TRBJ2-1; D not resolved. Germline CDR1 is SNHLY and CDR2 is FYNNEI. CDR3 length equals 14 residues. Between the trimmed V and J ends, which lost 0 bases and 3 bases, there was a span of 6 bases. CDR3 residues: CASSEAVSYNEQFF. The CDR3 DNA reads TGTGCCAGCAGTGAAGCTGTGAGCTACAATGAGCAGTTCTTC.

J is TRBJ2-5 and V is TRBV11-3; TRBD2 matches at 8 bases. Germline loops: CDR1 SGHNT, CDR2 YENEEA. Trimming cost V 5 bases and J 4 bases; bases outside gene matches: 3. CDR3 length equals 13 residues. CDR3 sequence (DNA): TGTGCCAGCAGCCGGGCGGGGGGAGAGACCCAGTACTTC. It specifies CASSRAGGETQYF.

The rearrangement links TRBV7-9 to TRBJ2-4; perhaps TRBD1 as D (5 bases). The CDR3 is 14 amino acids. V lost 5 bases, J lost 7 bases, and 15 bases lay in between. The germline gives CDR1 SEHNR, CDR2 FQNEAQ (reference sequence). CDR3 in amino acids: CASSHRGRDNIQYF. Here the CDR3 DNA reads TGTGCCAGCAGCCACCGCGGCAGGGATAACATTCAGTACTTC.

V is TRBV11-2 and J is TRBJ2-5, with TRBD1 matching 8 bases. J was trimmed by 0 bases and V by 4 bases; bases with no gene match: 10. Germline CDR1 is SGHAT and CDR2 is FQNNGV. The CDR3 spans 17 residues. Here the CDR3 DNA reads TGTGCCAGCAGCTCCCCCGGACAGGGTCTCTACCAAGAGACCCAGTACTTC. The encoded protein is CASSSPGQGLYQETQYF.

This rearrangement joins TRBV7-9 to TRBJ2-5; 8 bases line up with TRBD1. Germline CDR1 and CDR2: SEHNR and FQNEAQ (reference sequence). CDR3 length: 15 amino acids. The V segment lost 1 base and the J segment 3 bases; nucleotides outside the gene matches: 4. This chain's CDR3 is CASSLGRTGKETQYF. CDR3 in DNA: TGTGCCAGCAGCTTAGGAAGGACAGGGAAAGAGACCCAGTACTTC.

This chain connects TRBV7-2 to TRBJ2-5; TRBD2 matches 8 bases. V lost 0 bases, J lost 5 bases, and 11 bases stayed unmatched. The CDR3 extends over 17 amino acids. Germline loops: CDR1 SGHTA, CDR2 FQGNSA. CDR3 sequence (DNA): TGTGCCAGCAGCTTAGCTCGGGGCGGGGGGTCGTGGGAGACCCAGTACTTC. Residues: CASSLARGGGSWETQYF.

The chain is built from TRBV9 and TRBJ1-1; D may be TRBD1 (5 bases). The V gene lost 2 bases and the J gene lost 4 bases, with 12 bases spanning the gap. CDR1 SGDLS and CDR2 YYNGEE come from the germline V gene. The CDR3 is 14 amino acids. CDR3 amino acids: CASSVGGVFTEAFF. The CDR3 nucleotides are TGTGCCAGCAGCGTCGGAGGGGTGTTCACTGAAGCTTTCTTT.

CDR3 residues: CASSHRARRDTQYF. CDR3 in DNA: TGCGCCAGCAGCCACCGAGCCCGGAGAGATACGCAGTATTTT. The rearrangement uses TRBV4-1 and TRBJ2-3; D not resolved. Germline values: CDR1 MGHRA, CDR2 YSYEKL. This CDR3 contains 14 residues. Trimming took 3 bases from V and 5 from J, leaving 12 bases between them.

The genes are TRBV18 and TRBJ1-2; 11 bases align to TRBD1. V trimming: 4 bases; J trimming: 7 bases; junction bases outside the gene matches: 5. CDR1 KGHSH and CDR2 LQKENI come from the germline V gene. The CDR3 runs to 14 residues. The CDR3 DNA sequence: TGTGCCAGCTCACTACGGGACAGGGGGTCTGGCTACACCTTC. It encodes CASSLRDRGSGYTF.

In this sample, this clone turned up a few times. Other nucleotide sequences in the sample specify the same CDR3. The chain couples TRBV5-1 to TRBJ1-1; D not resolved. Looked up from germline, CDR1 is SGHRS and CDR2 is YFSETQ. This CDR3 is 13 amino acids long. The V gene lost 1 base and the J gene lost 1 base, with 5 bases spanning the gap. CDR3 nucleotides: TGCGCCAGCAGCTTGCAAGCGAACACTGAAGCTTTCTTT. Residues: CASSLQANTEAFF.

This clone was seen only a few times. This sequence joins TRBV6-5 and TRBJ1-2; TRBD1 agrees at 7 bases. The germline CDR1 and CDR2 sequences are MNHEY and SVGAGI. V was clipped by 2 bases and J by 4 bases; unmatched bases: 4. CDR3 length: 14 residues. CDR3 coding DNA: TGTGCCAGCAGTTACCGACAGGGCCTCTATGGCTACACCTTC. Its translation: CASSYRQGLYGYTF.

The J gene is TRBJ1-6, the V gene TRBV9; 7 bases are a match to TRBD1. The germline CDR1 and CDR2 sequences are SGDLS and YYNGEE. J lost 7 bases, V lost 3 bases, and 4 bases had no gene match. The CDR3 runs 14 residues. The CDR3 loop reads CASSGQGRNSPLHF. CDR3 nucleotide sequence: TGTGCCAGCAGCGGACAGGGTAGGAATTCACCCCTCCACTTT.

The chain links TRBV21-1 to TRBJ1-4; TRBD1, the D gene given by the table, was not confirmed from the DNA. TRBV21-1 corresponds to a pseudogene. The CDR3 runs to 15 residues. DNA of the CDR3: TGTGCCAGCAGCCCCCGAGTACAGGTCGGTGAAAAACTGTTTTTT. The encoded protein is CASSPRVQVGEKLFF.

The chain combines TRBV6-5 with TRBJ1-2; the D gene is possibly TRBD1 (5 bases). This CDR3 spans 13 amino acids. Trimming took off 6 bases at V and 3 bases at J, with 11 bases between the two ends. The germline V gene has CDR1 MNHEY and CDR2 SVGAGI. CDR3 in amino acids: CASRSQDHYGYTF. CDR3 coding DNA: TGTGCCAGCAGATCACAGGATCACTATGGCTACACCTTC.

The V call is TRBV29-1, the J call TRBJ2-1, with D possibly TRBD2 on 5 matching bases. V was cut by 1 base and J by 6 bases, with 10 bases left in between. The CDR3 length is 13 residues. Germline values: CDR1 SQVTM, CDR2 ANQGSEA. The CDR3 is CSVEGGGFNEQFF. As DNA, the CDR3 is TGCAGCGTTGAAGGAGGCGGGTTCAATGAGCAGTTCTTC.

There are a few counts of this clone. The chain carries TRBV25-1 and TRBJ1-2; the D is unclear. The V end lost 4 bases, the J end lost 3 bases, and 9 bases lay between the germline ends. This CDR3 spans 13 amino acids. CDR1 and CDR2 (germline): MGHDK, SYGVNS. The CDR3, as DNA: TGTGCCAGCAGTGTCGACGGAGACTATGGCTACACCTTC. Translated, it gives CASSVDGDYGYTF.

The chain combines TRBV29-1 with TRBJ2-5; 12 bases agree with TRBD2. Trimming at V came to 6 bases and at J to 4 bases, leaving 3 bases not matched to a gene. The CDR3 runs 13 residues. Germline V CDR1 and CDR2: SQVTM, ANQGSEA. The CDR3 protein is CSVLGLAGETQYF. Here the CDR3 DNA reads TGCAGCGTCCTGGGACTAGCGGGAGAGACCCAGTACTTC.